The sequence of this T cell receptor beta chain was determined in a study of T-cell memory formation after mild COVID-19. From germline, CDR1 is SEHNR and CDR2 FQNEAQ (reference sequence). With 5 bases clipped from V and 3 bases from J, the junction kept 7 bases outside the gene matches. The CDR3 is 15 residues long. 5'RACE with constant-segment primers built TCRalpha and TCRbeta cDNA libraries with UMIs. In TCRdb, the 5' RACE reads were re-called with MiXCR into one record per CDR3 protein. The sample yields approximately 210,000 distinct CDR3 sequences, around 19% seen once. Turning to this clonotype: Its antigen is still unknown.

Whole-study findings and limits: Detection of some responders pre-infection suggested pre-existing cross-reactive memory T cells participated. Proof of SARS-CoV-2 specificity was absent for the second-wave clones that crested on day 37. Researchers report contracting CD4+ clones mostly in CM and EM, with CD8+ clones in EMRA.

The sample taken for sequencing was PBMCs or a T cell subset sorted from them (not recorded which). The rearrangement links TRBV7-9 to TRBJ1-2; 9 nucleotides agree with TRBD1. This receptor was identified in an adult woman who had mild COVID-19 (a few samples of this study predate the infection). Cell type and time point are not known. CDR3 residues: CASSLPRTGDYGYTF. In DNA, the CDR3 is TGTGCCAGCAGCCTGCCGCGGACAGGGGACTATGGCTACACCTTC.